A selection of T cell receptor beta chains follows, all from one sample in a study of a mutant IDH1 vaccine in newly diagnosed glioma. Profiling relied on immunoSEQ multiplex PCR, and the TCRdb table lists in-frame clones only, not all of them. The table includes around 40,000 clones, roughly 79% detected once. Antigens for these TCRs are unknown. The starting material was PBMCs, obtained from a glioma patient whose treatment included an IDH1 peptide vaccine. The receptors shown here come from a man aged 50-60 years with glioma. Each CDR3 is given without its conserved first and last residue. The D gene is left open where the match is weak.

CDR3 protein | J gene | V gene | D gene
ASTLGGQEPGEQY | TRBJ2-7 | TRBV19 | TRBD1
ASSLRAYGADTQY | TRBJ2-3 | TRBV13 | NA
ASSQEVTSGRAGANVLT | TRBJ2-6 | TRBV4-2 | TRBD2
SVLQTGGMNTEAF | TRBJ1-1 | TRBV29-1 | TRBD1
ASSVEGDIYNEQF | TRBJ2-1 | TRBV9 | NA
ASSRGVRTGELF | TRBJ2-2 | TRBV19 | NA
ASRRTGDRGEQF | TRBJ2-1 | TRBV5-1 | TRBD1
ASSYRGQETQY | TRBJ2-5 | TRBV19 | TRBD1
ASSLAERVNEQF | TRBJ2-1 | TRBV7-6 | NA
ASSIGRAGEQY | TRBJ2-7 | TRBV19 | TRBD2
ASSPTGDSNQPQH | TRBJ1-5 | TRBV18 | TRBD1
ASRTGGGLDEQY | TRBJ2-7 | TRBV7-2 | TRBD1
ASSSLMGYEQF | TRBJ2-1 | TRBV11-3 | NA
ASSWGGGETEAF | TRBJ1-1 | TRBV13 | NA
ASSSPGPGTQY | TRBJ2-5 | TRBV7-2 | NA
ASSQGDRGFSGANVLT | TRBJ2-6 | TRBV5-1 | TRBD1
ASRGQVNTEAF | TRBJ1-1 | TRBV6-6 | TRBD1
ASSPRFVRLRDRKNDGAKNIQY | TRBJ2-4 | TRBV14 | TRBD1
ASSAKGLAGVNEQF | TRBJ2-1 | TRBV25-1 | TRBD2
ASSGQGALIYSNQPQH | TRBJ1-5 | TRBV19 | TRBD1
ASSYYSFGDEQF | TRBJ2-1 | TRBV6-5 | NA
ASSTPRDYEQY | TRBJ2-7 | TRBV2 | NA
ASTEVNTEAF | TRBJ1-1 | TRBV7-7 | NA
ASSQDREGGYT | TRBJ1-2 | TRBV4-3 | NA
ASSEGQGRTEAF | TRBJ1-1 | TRBV6-4 | TRBD1
ASSPGTVGNQPQH | TRBJ1-5 | TRBV9 | TRBD1
AWSFSLDPNSPLH | TRBJ1-6 | TRBV30 | NA
ASSPSGTSTGELF | TRBJ2-2 | TRBV4-1 | TRBD2
SALRGGELF | TRBJ2-2 | TRBV29-1 | NA
ASSFAGSGHYGYT | TRBJ1-2 | TRBV27 | NA
AGRGGDHYGYT | TRBJ1-2 | TRBV6-4 | NA
ASSRVQSSYEQY | TRBJ2-7 | TRBV6-1 | NA
ASKTSGAETQY | TRBJ2-5 | TRBV25-1 | TRBD2
ASSYSMAGEQF | TRBJ2-1 | TRBV6-6 | NA
ATGGQYSNQPQH | TRBJ1-5 | TRBV15 | NA
ASSSISRTGHYGYT | TRBJ1-2 | TRBV6-5 | TRBD1
ASSQERQADTQY | TRBJ2-3 | TRBV4-3 | NA
ASIGTNTGELF | TRBJ2-2 | TRBV28 | NA
ASSYSTGTNSPLH | TRBJ1-6 | TRBV6-5 | TRBD1
ASSQDTRGAGEKLF | TRBJ1-4 | TRBV14 | NA
ASSLSGRRVYTGELF | TRBJ2-2 | TRBV7-8 | TRBD2
SVSRDRASLNTEAF | TRBJ1-1 | TRBV29-1 | TRBD1
ASSLGGLAGAQETQY | TRBJ2-5 | TRBV11-3 | TRBD2
ASSYRGAREAEAF | TRBJ1-1 | TRBV28 | NA
ASIGGSTETQY | TRBJ2-5 | TRBV5-1 | NA